Listed here are 9 T cell receptor beta chains from one sample, sequenced in a study of OX40 agonist ivuxolimab in advanced cancers. TCRdb's table, derived via immunoSEQ multiplex PCR, lists solely in-frame clones and lacks some. The sample carries more than 65,000 clones, around 78% recorded once. This material consisted of CD4+ or CD8+ T cells sorted from blood, taken in a trial of the OX40 agonist ivuxolimab. All receptors come from an adult with an advanced solid tumor such as melanoma, head and neck, liver or kidney cancer.

The chain uses TRBV4-3 and TRBJ2-1; 8 nucleotides align to TRBD2. The CDR3 spans 17 residues. The V gene's germline CDR1 is LGHNA and CDR2 YSLEER. The J segment lost 8 bases and the V segment lost 0 bases, leaving 12 bases of the junction unmatched. This CDR3 is CASSQDPGGGVSDEQFF. DNA for the CDR3: TGCGCCAGCAGCCAAGATCCGGGGGGGGGCGTTTCGGATGAGCAGTTCTTC.

V is TRBV20-1 and J is TRBJ2-7, with no clear D. This CDR3 comprises 11 residues. Germline V gene sequence: CDR1 DFQATT, CDR2 SNEGSKA (reference sequence). The germline V and J ends were trimmed by 6 bases and 2 bases, with 8 bases remaining between them. The CDR3 DNA follows: TGCAGTGCAGGCAAGGCCTACGAGCAGTACTTC. Its protein product is CSAGKAYEQYF.

This clone was counted a single time. This chain uses TRBV5-4 with TRBJ2-3; no definite D call. V was pared by 0 bases and J by 3 bases, with 14 bases between. The CDR3 is 16 residues long. Germline assignment: CDR1 SGHNT and CDR2 YYREEE (reference sequence). The CDR3 loop is CASSLAGFGRTDTQYF. CDR3 in DNA: TGTGCCAGCAGCTTGGCCGGATTCGGCCGGACAGATACGCAGTATTTT. Full variable domain (remainder filled in from reference TRBV5-4 and TRBJ2-3): ETGVTQSPTHLIKTRGQQVTLRCSSQSGHNTVSWYQQALGQGPQFIFQYYREEENGRGNFPPRFSGLQFPNYSSELNVNALELDDSALYLCASSLAGFGRTDTQYFGPGTRLTVL.

This chain links TRBV4-1 with TRBJ2-5; no clear D. The V gene lost 2 bases and the J gene lost 4 bases, with 5 bases spanning the gap. CDR1 and CDR2 from the germline V gene are MGHRA and YSYEKL. This CDR3 spans 12 amino acids. The CDR3 DNA reads as TGCGCCAGCAGCCAACCCCGAGAGACCCAGTACTTC. Its protein is CASSQPRETQYF.

V is TRBV6-1 and J is TRBJ2-1, with 10 bases fitting TRBD2. The CDR3 is 15 amino acids. The germline V gene has CDR1 MNHNS and CDR2 SASEGT. The CDR3 DNA sequence: TGTGCAGGTACTAGCGGGACTAGCTCCTACAATGAGCAGTTCTTC. Its translation: CAGTSGTSSYNEQFF.

This clone was detected a few times. This rearrangement joins TRBV18 to TRBJ2-6, with 11 bases lining up with TRBD1. Germline V gene sequence: CDR1 KGHSH, CDR2 LQKENI. After removal of 3 bases from V and 1 base from J, the junction contained 2 bases not matched to a gene. The CDR3 loop spans 17 amino acids. The CDR3 loop is CASSPGTGGSGANVLTF. The DNA of the CDR3 is TGTGCCAGCTCACCTGGGACAGGGGGGTCTGGGGCCAACGTCCTGACTTTC.

V usage is TRBV6-5 and J usage is TRBJ2-7; no clear D gene. V lost 4 bases, J lost 4 bases, and 5 bases lay in between. This CDR3 has 11 amino acids. Germline loops: CDR1 MNHEY, CDR2 SVGAGI. CDR3 DNA: TGTGCCAGCAGTTTTCGATACGAGCAGTACTTC. The encoded protein is CASSFRYEQYF.

The gene calls are TRBV6-6 and TRBJ1-2, with TRBD1 identical over 9 bases. CDR1 is MNHNY and CDR2 is SVGAGI in the germline V gene (reference sequence). With 5 bases clipped from V and 2 bases from J, the junction kept 6 bases outside the gene matches. This CDR3 has 15 residues. CDR3 amino acids: CASSQPGQGNYGYTF. In DNA form, the CDR3 reads TGTGCCAGCAGTCAACCGGGACAGGGCAACTATGGCTACACCTTC.

The chain links TRBV19 to TRBJ1-2, with 7 positions matching TRBD1. Germline lookup yields CDR1 LNHDA and CDR2 SQIVND (reference sequence). The ends lost 9 bases at V and 8 bases at J; junction bases unmatched: 6. The CDR3 consists of 11 residues. DNA of the CDR3: TGTGCCAGCCGACAGGGAGGGGGCTACACCTTC. This encodes CASRQGGGYTF.